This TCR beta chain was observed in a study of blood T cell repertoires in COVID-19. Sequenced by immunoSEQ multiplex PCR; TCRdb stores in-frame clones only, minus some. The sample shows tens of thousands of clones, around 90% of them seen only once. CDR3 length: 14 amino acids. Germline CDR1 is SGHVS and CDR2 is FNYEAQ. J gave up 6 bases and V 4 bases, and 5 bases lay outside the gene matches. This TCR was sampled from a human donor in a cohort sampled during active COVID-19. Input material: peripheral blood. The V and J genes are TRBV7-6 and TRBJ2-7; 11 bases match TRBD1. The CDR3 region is CASSSGQGVGEQYF. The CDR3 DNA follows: TGTGCCAGCAGCTCGGGACAGGGGGTAGGCGAGCAGTACTTC.